This TCR beta chain was recorded in a study of cytomegalovirus exposure and HLA in healthy donors. Findings and caveats of the study: Most TCR beta V segments were productive about 87% or about 30% of the time in an earlier analysis. Some highly shared sequence variants likely arose as a pipeline artifact.

A note on this clone: The antigen is unknown.

The CDR3 has 16 residues. V was clipped by 6 bases and J by 7 bases; unmatched bases: 20. Germline values: CDR1 SQVTM, CDR2 ANQGSEA. PCR employed 60 Vbeta and 13 Jbeta primers. Assay used: immunoSEQ multiplex PCR; TCRdb lists only in-frame clones, some missing. The sample has about 110,000 clones; about 70% are singletons. The clonotype was recovered from a female donor in good health and CMV-seronegative. V and J are TRBV29-1 and TRBJ2-5; TRBD2 matches 7 bases. Sequencing input: PBMCs. CDR3 in DNA: TGCAGCGTCTCCGGTCTGCCCCTAGCGGATTCGGGGACCCAGTACTTC. Translated, it gives CSVSGLPLADSGTQYF.